Listed here are 14 T cell receptor beta chains from one sample, sequenced in a study of cytomegalovirus exposure and HLA in healthy donors. Researchers ran the PCR with 60 Vbeta and 13 Jbeta primers. The table came from immunoSEQ multiplex PCR; TCRdb's copy has only in-frame clones and leaves some out. The table records 90,000 or so clones, 65% of them present only once. Sequences were obtained from PBMCs. The receptors stem from a boy younger than 18 in good health and CMV-seropositive.

This clone came up once. This sequence joins TRBV5-1 and TRBJ2-7; 8 positions agree with TRBD1. V lost 4 bases and J lost 6; bases outside the gene matches: 12. From germline, CDR1 is SGHRS and CDR2 YFSETQ. This CDR3 is 15 amino acids long. The CDR3 sequence: CASSQTGAGGSEQYF. CDR3 coding DNA: TGCGCCAGCAGCCAAACCGGAGCAGGGGGCAGCGAGCAGTACTTC.

The rearrangement joins TRBV7-6 to TRBJ2-5; the D gene is possibly TRBD2 (5 bases). CDR3 length: 14 residues. Per the germline V gene, CDR1 is SGHVS and CDR2 is FNYEAQ. V lost 4 bases to trimming and J lost 5 bases, with 14 bases between them. CDR3 DNA sequence: TGTGCCAGCAGCTCCGGACCCTCGGGGGAGACCCAGTACTTC. This encodes CASSSGPSGETQYF.

The rearrangement uses TRBV5-1 and TRBJ2-7, with TRBD2 as a possible D gene (6 bases). The CDR3 extends over 16 amino acids. Trimming stripped 5 bases from V and 0 bases from J, with 18 bases between. The germline CDR1 and CDR2 sequences are SGHRS and YFSETQ. The chain's CDR3 is CASREGSRDPSYEQYF. CDR3 coding DNA: TGCGCCAGCAGGGAAGGGTCGCGGGACCCCTCCTACGAGCAGTACTTC.

The chain is built from TRBV7-3 and TRBJ1-1, with 8 bases lining up with TRBD1. V lost 6 bases and J lost 4; bases outside the gene matches: 7. The length of the CDR3 is 14 residues. Germline V gives CDR1 SGHTA, CDR2 FQGTGA. CDR3 nucleotide sequence: TGTGCCAGCAGACAAACAGGGGGAAGCACTGAAGCTTTCTTT. The encoded protein is CASRQTGGSTEAFF.

The chain combines TRBV5-1 with TRBJ1-1; TRBD1 matches at 9 bases. The V gene end was trimmed by 4 bases and the J gene end by 0 bases; junction bases not matched to a gene: 10. Germline loops: CDR1 SGHRS, CDR2 YFSETQ. The CDR3 is 17 residues long. The DNA of the CDR3 is TGCGCCAGCAGCAAAGGGACAGGGCCGTTCATGAACACTGAAGCTTTCTTT. This translates into CASSKGTGPFMNTEAFF. The full variable domain, rest sourced from reference TRBV5-1 and TRBJ1-1, is KAGVTQTPRYLIKTRGQQVTLSCSPISGHRSVSWYQQTPGQGLQFLFEYFSETQRNKGNFPGRFSGRQFSNSRSEMNVSTLELGDSALYLCASSKGTGPFMNTEAFFGQGTRLTVV.

This chain joins TRBV30 and TRBJ2-7; the match to TRBD1 covers 12 bases. CDR1 is GTSNPN, CDR2 SVGIG, per germline (reference sequence). This CDR3 region has 15 residues. With V trimmed by 1 base and J by 7 bases, 8 bases remained unmatched. The CDR3 DNA reads as TGTGCCTGGAGTGGGAAGGGACAGGGGGCTGATGAGCAGTACTTC. Translation: CAWSGKGQGADEQYF. Full variable domain (outside the CDR3, taken from reference TRBV30 and TRBJ2-7): SQTIHQWPATLVQPVGSPLSLECTVEGTSNPNLYWYRQAAGRGLQLLFYSVGIGQISSEVPQNLSASRPQDRQFILSSKKLLLSDSGFYLCAWSGKGQGADEQYFGPGTRLTVT.

The chain carries TRBV6-5 and TRBJ1-1; D gene ambiguous. This CDR3 has 12 residues. Germline CDR1 is MNHEY and CDR2 is SVGAGI. The V gene lost 8 bases and the J gene lost 4 bases, with 11 bases spanning the gap. The CDR3 protein is CASGGEGTEAFF. The CDR3 DNA follows: TGTGCCAGCGGCGGGGAGGGCACTGAAGCTTTCTTT.

This chain joins TRBV6-1 and TRBJ1-1; 8 bases map to TRBD1. The CDR3 covers 14 residues. Germline loops: CDR1 MNHNS, CDR2 SASEGT. Losses at the gene ends were 3 bases for V and 2 bases for J; bases not matched to a gene: 2. The chain's CDR3 is CASSEGQVNTEAFF. The CDR3 region has the DNA TGTGCCAGCAGTGAGGGACAGGTTAACACTGAAGCTTTCTTT.

This rearrangement joins TRBV6-5 to TRBJ1-4, with D maybe TRBD1 (5 bases). V was pared by 4 bases and J by 5 bases, with 17 bases between. Looked up from germline, CDR1 is MNHEY and CDR2 is SVGAGI. The CDR3 has 16 residues. CDR3 amino acids: CASSFQRQPKNEKLFF. CDR3 coding DNA: TGTGCCAGCAGTTTCCAAAGACAGCCCAAGAATGAAAAACTGTTTTTT.

The chain uses TRBV4-1 and TRBJ1-5, with 8 bases lining up with TRBD1. CDR1 and CDR2 (germline): MGHRA, YSYEKL. This CDR3 is 18 amino acids long. V lost 0 bases to trimming and J lost 6 bases; unmatched junction nucleotides: 13. The CDR3 reads CASSQDHSARGLGQPQHF. The DNA for the CDR3 is TGCGCCAGCAGCCAAGATCACTCTGCCAGGGGGCTTGGTCAGCCCCAGCATTTT.

This CDR3 is CASTPGQVGAEAFF. CDR3 bases: TGTGCCAGTACGCCAGGACAGGTAGGGGCTGAAGCTTTCTTT. The rearrangement uses TRBV19 and TRBJ1-1, with TRBD1 matching over 7 bases. The germline CDR1 and CDR2 sequences are LNHDA and SQIVND (reference sequence). CDR3 length: 14 amino acids. With V trimmed by 7 bases and J by 6 bases, 11 bases remained unmatched. Full variable domain (outside the CDR3, taken from reference TRBV19 and TRBJ1-1): DGGITQSPKYLFRKEGQNVTLSCEQNLNHDAMYWYRQDPGQGLRLIYYSQIVNDFQKGDIAEGYSVSREKKESFPLTVTSAQKNPTAFYLCASTPGQVGAEAFFGQGTRLTVV.

V usage is TRBV29-1 and J usage is TRBJ2-7; tentatively, D is TRBD2 (6 bases). This CDR3 region has 14 residues. Trimming removed 3 bases from V and 1 base from J, with 13 bases in between. Germline V CDR1 and CDR2: SQVTM, ANQGSEA. CDR3 residues: CSVDPAGDSYEQYF. Here the CDR3 DNA reads TGCAGCGTTGACCCAGCGGGCGATTCCTACGAGCAGTACTTC.

J is TRBJ2-1 and V is TRBV4-3; 9 bases are shared with TRBD2. The V gene's germline CDR1 is LGHNA and CDR2 YSLEER. The CDR3 sequence is 16 residues long. With 4 bases clipped from V and 4 bases from J, the junction kept 8 bases outside the gene matches. The CDR3 here is CASSRTGTSPYNEQFF. The CDR3, as DNA: TGCGCCAGCAGCCGAACCGGGACTAGCCCTTACAATGAGCAGTTCTTC.

The rearrangement links TRBV7-9 to TRBJ2-7; D ambiguous. In germline, CDR1 is SEHNR, CDR2 FQNEAQ (reference sequence). V was pared by 2 bases and J by 6 bases, with 11 bases between. This CDR3 contains 13 residues. The CDR3: CASSLTEEGEQYF. For the CDR3, the DNA is TGTGCCAGCAGCTTAACTGAGGAAGGCGAGCAGTACTTC.